These 24 T cell receptor beta chains were all obtained from the same sample, sequenced in a study of memory CD4+ T cells and cytomegalovirus serostatus. Single viable CD3+CD4+CD8-CD45RO+ cells were sorted as the memory CD4+ T cells. Sequencing was performed with immunoSEQ multiplex PCR; in TCRdb, only in-frame clones are kept and a portion is missing. The sample holds approximately 60,000 clones, about 73% seen once. Sequences were obtained from memory CD4+ T cells from blood. The receptor set was obtained from an adult in good health and CMV-seropositive.

V and J are TRBV15 and TRBJ2-7; D unclear. Germline CDR1 reads LNHNV; CDR2 reads YYDKDF (reference sequence). The V end was cut by 1 base, the J end by 0 bases, with 7 bases between. The CDR3 loop spans 14 amino acids. In DNA, the CDR3 is TGTGCCACCAGCAGAGCTGGTAGCTCCTACGAGCAGTACTTC. The encoded protein is CATSRAGSSYEQYF.

The count of this clone is one. V gene TRBV13 combines with J gene TRBJ1-2, with D tentatively TRBD1 (6 bases). Trimming cost V 5 bases and J 8 bases, with 18 bases left between them. CDR1 is PRHDT, CDR2 FYEKMQ, per germline (reference sequence). The CDR3 consists of 14 residues. This chain's CDR3 is CASSPIPPGHGYTF. CDR3 DNA: TGTGCCAGCAGCCCGATTCCCCCGGGACACGGCTACACCTTC.

The rearrangement joins TRBV6-1 to TRBJ1-5; D is uncertain. Germline CDR1 and CDR2: MNHNS and SASEGT. The V end was cut by 4 bases, the J end by 3 bases, with 7 bases between. This CDR3 has 13 residues. CDR3 sequence: CASSGALNQPQHF. The DNA for the CDR3 is TGTGCCAGCAGTGGGGCCCTCAATCAGCCCCAGCATTTT.

V and J are TRBV7-3 and TRBJ2-5; D is ambiguous. The V gene's germline CDR1 is SGHTA and CDR2 FQGTGA. V lost 8 bases and J 0 bases, leaving 4 bases between the germline ends. The CDR3 consists of 11 residues. The CDR3 DNA follows: TGTGCCAGCCCCCACCAAGAGACCCAGTACTTC. Translated, it gives CASPHQETQYF.

The gene calls are TRBV5-4 and TRBJ1-1; D is uncertain. The CDR3 is made up of 11 amino acids. The germline V gene has CDR1 SGHNT and CDR2 YYREEE (reference sequence). Trimming stripped 6 bases from V and 2 bases from J, with 5 bases between. For the CDR3, the DNA is TGTGCCAGCATTATTAACACTGAAGCTTTCTTT. Translation gives CASIINTEAFF.

The table lists this clone with a count of one. The V gene is TRBV28, the J gene TRBJ1-1; TRBD1 might be the D (6 bases). V was cut by 3 bases and J by 6 bases, with 11 bases left in between. Germline V gives CDR1 MDHEN, CDR2 SYDVKM. This CDR3 has 13 amino acids. In DNA form, the CDR3 reads TGTGCCAGCAGTTTGGGGGGGCGAGCTGAAGCTTTCTTT. Translation gives CASSLGGRAEAFF. Filled out from reference TRBV28 and TRBJ1-1, the complete variable domain reads DVKVTQSSRYLVKRTGEKVFLECVQDMDHENMFWYRQDPGLGLRLIYFSYDVKMKEKGDIPEGYSVSREKKERFSLILESASTNQTSMYLCASSLGGRAEAFFGQGTRLTVV.

The chain carries TRBV9 and TRBJ2-2; a weak D match, TRBD1 (5 bases). The germline V gene has CDR1 SGDLS and CDR2 YYNGEE. Trimming left V 4 bases short and J 7 bases short, with 11 bases between. This CDR3 has 13 amino acids. Here the CDR3 reads CASSTQGDGELFF. CDR3 in DNA: TGTGCCAGCAGCACACAAGGGGACGGGGAGCTGTTTTTT.

V and J are TRBV19 and TRBJ2-7; D gene ambiguous. Between the trimmed V and J ends, which lost 5 bases and 0 bases, there was a span of 11 bases. This CDR3 is built from 14 residues. Germline CDR1 reads LNHDA; CDR2 reads SQIVND (reference sequence). The CDR3 loop is CASSPSRSSYEQYV. DNA of the CDR3: TGTGCCAGTAGTCCCAGTAGAAGCTCCTACGAGCAGTACGTC.

The chain is built from TRBV7-9 and TRBJ2-1; 10 nucleotides agree with TRBD1. Germline CDR1 and CDR2: SEHNR and FQNEAQ (reference sequence). The CDR3 sequence is 13 residues long. Losses at the gene ends were 2 bases for V and 14 bases for J; bases not matched to a gene: 6. The CDR3 DNA sequence: TGTGCCAGCAGCTTATCCGGACAGGGGGGGAAGTTCTTC. Translated: CASSLSGQGGKFF. Drawing the rest from reference TRBV7-9 and TRBJ2-1, the complete variable domain is DTGVSQNPRHKITKRGQNVTFRCDPISEHNRLYWYRQTLGQGPEFLTYFQNEAQLEKSRLLSDRFSAERPKGSFSTLEIQRTEQGDSAMYLCASSLSGQGGKFFGPGTRLTVL.

CDR3 loop: CASRKGSSGTTGELFF. The CDR3 DNA sequence: TGTGCCAGCAGGAAGGGGTCTAGCGGGACCACCGGGGAGCTGTTTTTT. The gene calls are TRBV2 and TRBJ2-2, with 9 bases identical to TRBD2. Losses at the gene ends were 6 bases for V and 4 bases for J; bases not matched to a gene: 9. Per germline, CDR1 SNHLY and CDR2 FYNNEI. The CDR3 runs 16 residues.

The chain's CDR3 is CAWSADSYNEQFF. The CDR3 DNA reads TGTGCCTGGAGTGCAGACAGCTACAATGAGCAGTTCTTC. V usage is TRBV30 and J usage is TRBJ2-1; TRBD1 might be the D (5 bases). The V gene's germline CDR1 is GTSNPN and CDR2 SVGIG (reference sequence). CDR3 length: 13 amino acids. Trimming pared 1 base from V and 3 bases from J, leaving 7 bases between.

The chain uses TRBV5-6 and TRBJ2-3, with D unresolved. This CDR3 comprises 13 residues. V was clipped by 3 bases and J by 3 bases, with 8 bases between them. Germline CDR1 SGHDT, CDR2 YYEEEE. The CDR3 here is CASSSRHTDTQYF. The CDR3 bases are TGTGCCAGCAGCTCCCGACATACAGATACGCAGTATTTT.

CDR3 residues: CASSQDPGSYNEQFF. The DNA for the CDR3 is TGTGCCAGCAGCCAAGATCCAGGCTCCTACAATGAGCAGTTCTTC. The V gene is TRBV11-2, the J gene TRBJ2-1; D not certain. With 5 bases removed from V and 0 bases from J, the gap between germline ends came to 11 bases. This CDR3 is built from 15 residues. Germline CDR1 SGHAT, CDR2 FQNNGV.

V gene TRBV7-6 combines with J gene TRBJ1-1; D uncertain. The V end was cut by 4 bases, the J end by 1 base, with 13 bases between. The germline gives CDR1 SGHVS, CDR2 FNYEAQ. The CDR3 extends over 15 amino acids. This chain's CDR3 is CASSSAEHENTEAFF. CDR3 nucleotide sequence: TGTGCCAGCAGCTCCGCTGAACACGAGAACACTGAAGCTTTCTTT.

The rearrangement uses TRBV5-1 and TRBJ2-3; 9 bases map to TRBD2. V shed 0 bases, J shed 5 bases, and the junction held 7 bases outside the gene matches. This CDR3 region has 16 residues. CDR1 and CDR2 (germline): SGHRS, YFSETQ. CDR3 bases: TGCGCCAGCAGCTTGGAGGCGGGAGGGCCGGGAGATACGCAGTATTTT. Its translation is CASSLEAGGPGDTQYF.

This clone has a single count. V gene TRBV6-6 combines with J gene TRBJ1-5; 7 bases line up with TRBD1. V was clipped by 0 bases and J by 1 base; unmatched bases: 3. CDR1 is MNHNY, CDR2 SVGAGI, per germline (reference sequence). The CDR3 is 16 residues long. As DNA, the CDR3 is TGTGCCAGCAGTTACTCGACCAGGGGGAGCAATCAGCCCCAGCATTTT. Protein sequence: CASSYSTRGSNQPQHF.

The chain couples TRBV28 to TRBJ1-1, with a possible D match to TRBD1 (6 bases). V was shortened by 6 bases and J by 3 bases, with 14 bases between the two germline ends. In germline, CDR1 is MDHEN, CDR2 SYDVKM. The CDR3 totals 14 residues. The CDR3 loop reads CASSRATGYTEAFF. Written as DNA, the CDR3 is TGTGCCAGCAGCCGAGCTACAGGGTACACTGAAGCTTTCTTT.

The chain is built from TRBV11-3 and TRBJ2-1, with D possibly TRBD2 on 5 matching bases. CDR1 is SGHNT, CDR2 YENEEA, per germline. This CDR3 has 14 amino acids. Deletions cut 1 base from V and 1 base from J, with 5 bases between. The CDR3 DNA reads as TGTGCCAGCAGCTTAGGCGGGTCCTACAATGAGCAGTTCTTC. Amino acids: CASSLGGSYNEQFF.

The chain is built from TRBV7-9 and TRBJ1-2, with a weak D call TRBD1 (5 bases). There are 15 residues in the CDR3. Germline CDR1 and CDR2: SEHNR and FQNEAQ (reference sequence). Trimming removed 4 bases from V and 5 bases from J, with 17 bases in between. CDR3 in amino acids: CASSSGVLGEYGYTF. In DNA, the CDR3 is TGTGCCAGCAGCTCGGGGGTATTGGGTGAATATGGCTACACCTTC.

The rearrangement links TRBV28 to TRBJ1-5; 11 bases map to TRBD1. V shed 8 bases, J shed 6 bases, and the junction held 9 bases outside the gene matches. The CDR3 runs 15 residues. CDR1 and CDR2 from the germline V gene are MDHEN and SYDVKM. The CDR3 loop reads CASLSPGTGGQPQHF. The CDR3 nucleotides are TGTGCCAGCCTGTCCCCCGGGACAGGGGGTCAGCCCCAGCATTTT.

V usage is TRBV28 and J usage is TRBJ2-1; possible D gene TRBD2, 7 bases. V was clipped by 3 bases and J by 2 bases, with 14 bases between them. CDR3 length: 16 amino acids. Germline V lookup: CDR1 MDHEN, CDR2 SYDVKM. CDR3 protein: CASSLGGASAYNEQFF. The CDR3 coding sequence is TGTGCCAGCAGTTTGGGGGGGGCGAGCGCCTACAATGAGCAGTTCTTC.

This rearrangement joins TRBV7-6 to TRBJ2-5, with TRBD2 matching 10 bases. The V gene's germline CDR1 is SGHVS and CDR2 FNYEAQ. The CDR3 extends over 15 amino acids. Germline trimming cut 3 bases from V and 5 bases from J; bases unmatched to any gene: 6. CDR3 sequence (DNA): TGTGCCAGCAGCTTTCAAGCGGGAGGGTGGGAGACCCAGTACTTC. This codes for CASSFQAGGWETQYF.

The J gene is TRBJ1-4, the V gene TRBV23-1, with D uncertain. TRBV23-1 is an ORF, and what it does is uncertain. Trimming stripped 8 bases from V and 4 bases from J, with 14 bases between. The CDR3 contains 14 residues. The CDR3 sequence: CASPRAPHNEKLFF. CDR3 DNA sequence: TGCGCCAGCCCACGGGCCCCTCATAATGAAAAACTGTTTTTT.

The gene calls are TRBV19 and TRBJ1-2; D perhaps matches TRBD1 (5 bases). The CDR3 is 12 amino acids. Germline-derived CDR1 and CDR2 are LNHDA and SQIVND (reference sequence). With 7 bases removed from V and 4 bases from J, the gap between germline ends came to 10 bases. The DNA for the CDR3 is TGTGCCAGTATGACAGCCTCCTATGGCTACACCTTC. Protein product: CASMTASYGYTF.